This T cell receptor (beta chain) was observed in a study of CD8+ T cells in alopecia areata. Study-level background: Oral tofacitinib, 5 to 10 mg twice daily, was given in an open-label trial.

Following RNA extraction, reverse transcription yielded cDNA that acted as the sequencing template. Assay used: immunoSEQ multiplex PCR; TCRdb lists only in-frame clones, some missing. This sample has fewer than 250,000 clones, with 50% to 60% found just once. This clone was counted a single time. The V segment lost 1 base and the J segment 5 bases; nucleotides outside the gene matches: 8. Per germline, CDR1 SGHTA and CDR2 FQGTGA. The length of the CDR3 is 18 residues. The treatment: oral pan-JAK inhibitor, 5-10 mg twice daily. Obtained from alopecia areata patients were lesional scalp punch biopsies along with peripheral blood.

This specimen consisted of CD4+ T cells sorted from blood, obtained at week 4, from a patient treated with tofacitinib. The TCR comes from a human donor with alopecia areata. The rearrangement uses TRBV7-3 and TRBJ2-2; 12 positions agree with TRBD2. CDR3 DNA: TGTGCCAGCAGCTTAATGCCTCGACTAGCGGGAGCTACCGGGGAGCTGTTTTTT. It specifies CASSLMPRLAGATGELFF.